These 18 T cell receptor beta chains share one sample of origin, sequenced in a study of regulatory T cells in long-lasting Graves disease. Arm-PCR with iRepertoire HTBI primers amplified the CDR3 regions for these TCR beta libraries. TCRdb independently ran MiXCR on the multiplex PCR reads; one entry per CDR3 protein. In the table there are over 650,000 distinct CDR3 sequences, 30% of which are singletons. As for time point: persistent/refractory GD, antithyroid drugs over 5 years with positive TRAb. Isolated PBMC RNA provided the starting material for the TCR library. The source material was peripheral blood mononuclear cells (PBMCs), sampled when the disease was refractory, from a patient treated with antithyroid drugs. These receptors were taken from a female donor with Graves disease.

The V call is TRBV30, the J call TRBJ1-1; no clear D gene. Germline V CDR1 and CDR2: GTSNPN, SVGIG (reference sequence). The V end was cut by 1 base, the J end by 7 bases, with 10 bases between. The CDR3 runs to 12 residues. The CDR3 loop is CAWSARAVEAFF. The CDR3 DNA is TGTGCCTGGAGTGCGAGGGCGGTTGAAGCTTTCTTT. The whole variable domain, remainder taken from reference TRBV30 and TRBJ1-1, is SQTIHQWPATLVQPVGSPLSLECTVEGTSNPNLYWYRQAAGRGLQLLFYSVGIGQISSEVPQNLSASRPQDRQFILSSKKLLLSDSGFYLCAWSARAVEAFFGQGTRLTVV.

This clonotype has at least ten counts. The genes are TRBV29-1 and TRBJ1-2; D perhaps matches TRBD1 (6 bases). V lost 4 bases and J 3 bases, leaving 6 bases between the germline ends. The length of the CDR3 is 11 residues. From germline, CDR1 is SQVTM and CDR2 ANQGSEA. The CDR3 loop reads CSVGQDYGYTF. In DNA, the CDR3 is TGCAGCGTTGGACAGGACTATGGCTACACCTTC. Looking up the rest from reference TRBV29-1 and TRBJ1-2 gives the full variable domain: SAVISQKPSRDICQRGTSLTIQCQVDSQVTMMFWYRQQPGQSLTLIATANQGSEATYESGFVIDKFPISRPNLTFSTLTVSNMSPEDSSIYLCSVGQDYGYTFGSGTRLTVV.

This clonotype has a count of ten or more. The V call is TRBV9, the J call TRBJ1-4; TRBD1 is a possible D gene (6 bases). Per the germline V gene, CDR1 is SGDLS and CDR2 is YYNGEE. V lost 4 bases and J 4 bases, leaving 11 bases between the germline ends. CDR3 size: 14 residues. This CDR3 is CASSLGQLNEKLFF. The CDR3 DNA follows: TGTGCCAGCAGCTTAGGACAGCTTAATGAAAAACTGTTTTTT.

This clonotype was counted a few times. The gene calls are TRBV12-3 or TRBV12-4 and TRBJ1-6; 7 nucleotides match TRBD1. The CDR3 covers 14 residues. The V and J ends lost 6 bases and 5 bases, in that order; junction bases with no gene match: 4. The CDR3 loop reads CASRRTGDNSPLHF. CDR3 nucleotide sequence: TGTGCCAGCAGACGGACAGGCGATAATTCACCCCTCCACTTT.

A few counts support this clonotype. The chain employs TRBV5-1 and TRBJ2-7; no firm D call. Germline V lookup: CDR1 SGHRS, CDR2 YFSETQ. Trimming left V 3 bases short and J 7 bases short, with 14 bases between. The CDR3 has 13 amino acids. The CDR3 region has the DNA TGCGCCAGCAGCTCGGGTCTCCCCCAGGAGCAGTACTTC. The encoded protein is CASSSGLPQEQYF. The complete variable domain, with remaining parts taken from reference TRBV5-1 and TRBJ2-7, reads KAGVTQTPRYLIKTRGQQVTLSCSPISGHRSVSWYQQTPGQGLQFLFEYFSETQRNKGNFPGRFSGRQFSNSRSEMNVSTLELGDSALYLCASSSGLPQEQYFGPGTRLTVT.

A remark on this clonotype: At one end, the junction sequence differs from germline, possibly due to a read error. The CDR3, as DNA: TGCGCCAGCAACGCAGGGACAGTTCGCTACGCCTTC. The encoded protein is CASNAGTVRYAF. V and J are TRBV28 and TRBJ1-2, with TRBD1 matching over 7 bases. CDR1 and CDR2 (germline): MDHEN, SYDVKM. The CDR3 is 12 amino acids.

As concerns this clonotype: One end of the junction does not line up with germline, which may come from a read error. The chain carries TRBV7-9 and TRBJ1-2; 7 positions match TRBD1. The germline gives CDR1 SEHNR, CDR2 FQNEAQ (reference sequence). CDR3 length: 14 residues. The CDR3 here is CASSQSLTGYGYTF. DNA of the CDR3: TGCGCCAGCAGCCAGAGTCTGACAGGGTATGGCTACACCTTC.

V and J are TRBV29-1 and TRBJ2-7, with a tentative D call TRBD1 (6 bases). The CDR3 is made up of 12 amino acids. The germline V gene encodes CDR1 SQVTM and CDR2 ANQGSEA. Trimming left V 7 bases short and J 5 bases short, with 15 bases between. CDR3 DNA sequence: TGCAGCGGTCGCAGGGGCCGGAACGAGCAGTACTTC. It translates to CSGRRGRNEQYF.

This clonotype was found a few times. V is TRBV9 and J is TRBJ2-5; D may be TRBD1 or TRBD2 (5 bases each). V was shortened by 4 bases and J by 3 bases, with 10 bases between the two germline ends. Germline V gives CDR1 SGDLS, CDR2 YYNGEE. This CDR3 is built from 13 residues. This chain's CDR3 is CASSTGTKETQYF. CDR3 coding DNA: TGTGCCAGCAGCACCGGGACGAAAGAGACCCAGTACTTC. The entire variable domain, with the rest obtained from reference TRBV9 and TRBJ2-5, is as follows: DSGVTQTPKHLITATGQRVTLRCSPRSGDLSVYWYQQSLDQGLQFLIQYYNGEERAKGNILERFSAQQFPDLHSELNLSSLELGDSALYFCASSTGTKETQYFGPGTRLLVL.

In the case of this clonotype: A much more abundant neighbour one base away suggests this may be a read error. The J gene is TRBJ1-4, the V gene TRBV28; a weak D match, TRBD1 (6 bases). The germline gives CDR1 MDHEN, CDR2 SYDVKM. This CDR3 is 14 amino acids long. V lost 5 bases and J lost 4, with 11 bases in between. CDR3 coding DNA: TGTGCCAGCAGTATGGGGACAAATAATGAAAAACTGTTTTTT. Its translation is CASSMGTNNEKLFF.

The rearrangement links TRBV7-9 to TRBJ1-2; D might be TRBD1 (5 bases). V lost 1 base and J lost 6, with 15 bases in between. Germline assignment: CDR1 SEHNR and CDR2 FQNEAQ (reference sequence). This CDR3 is 15 amino acids long. This CDR3 is CASSLDGRQPNGYTF. CDR3 coding DNA: TGTGCCAGCAGCTTAGATGGTAGACAGCCCAATGGCTACACCTTC.

The chain carries TRBV10-3 and TRBJ1-1; perhaps TRBD1 as D (5 bases). There are 13 residues in the CDR3. V was trimmed by 10 bases and J by 1 base, leaving 13 bases between them. In germline, CDR1 is ENHRY, CDR2 SYGVKD. The CDR3 loop reads CATTVTENTEAFF. DNA for the CDR3: TGTGCCACGACTGTGACAGAGAACACTGAAGCTTTCTTT.

V is TRBV27 and J is TRBJ2-5, with TRBD1 matching 8 bases. CDR1 is MNHEY, CDR2 SMNVEV, per germline (reference sequence). V shed 6 bases and J 5 bases; nucleotides not matched to a gene: 5. The CDR3 is made up of 13 amino acids. The CDR3 spells CASRLTGVETQYF. The CDR3 DNA sequence: TGTGCCAGCAGATTGACAGGGGTTGAGACCCAGTACTTC.

The rearrangement uses TRBV19 and TRBJ1-4; 7 bases fit TRBD1. Germline lookup yields CDR1 LNHDA and CDR2 SQIVND (reference sequence). Unmatched junction bases numbered 7, after V lost 2 bases and J lost 4 bases. The CDR3 contains 16 residues. As DNA, the CDR3 is TGTGCCAGTAGTATACCTTCGGGACAGAGTAATGAAAAACTGTTTTTT. Protein product: CASSIPSGQSNEKLFF.

This clonotype came up a few times. The V and J genes are TRBV20-1 and TRBJ2-4, with 7 bases lining up with TRBD2. The junction had 9 bases not matched to a gene; V was cut back by 2 bases and J by 5 bases. CDR3 length: 15 residues. Germline values: CDR1 DFQATT, CDR2 SNEGSKA (reference sequence). The CDR3 loop is CSARITGTKENIQYF. The CDR3 DNA is TGCAGTGCTAGAATTACCGGGACTAAGGAAAACATTCAGTACTTC.

In nucleotides, the CDR3 is TGTGCCAGCAGCTTAGACGGGTGGACTAAAGCTTTCTTT. Its translation is CASSLDGWTKAFF. The chain carries TRBV11-2 and TRBJ1-1; D is undetermined. Between the trimmed V and J ends, which lost 0 bases and 9 bases, there was a span of 11 bases. This CDR3 spans 13 amino acids. Germline assignment: CDR1 SGHAT and CDR2 FQNNGV.

The table lists this clonotype with a few counts. The chain links TRBV20-1 to TRBJ1-2; D remains unclear. The CDR3 has 15 amino acids. Per germline, CDR1 DFQATT and CDR2 SNEGSKA (reference sequence). V lost 0 bases and J 4 bases, leaving 15 bases between the germline ends. The CDR3: CSARDPGRAAYGYTF. The CDR3 nucleotides are TGCAGTGCTAGAGATCCTGGCCGGGCGGCCTATGGCTACACCTTC.

To note about this clonotype: This may be a read error, as it is one base from a much larger clone. V gene TRBV28 combines with J gene TRBJ1-5; tentative D call: TRBD1 (6 bases). From germline, CDR1 is MDHEN and CDR2 SYDVKM. V was shortened by 6 bases and J by 6 bases, with 15 bases between the two germline ends. The CDR3 sequence is 14 residues long. The CDR3: CASSRHQGSQPQHF. The CDR3 DNA follows: TGTGCCAGCAGCCGTCATCAGGGGAGTCAGCCCCAGCATTTT.